A selection of T cell receptor beta chains follows, all from one sample in a study of blood T cell repertoires in COVID-19. Using immunoSEQ multiplex PCR, the repertoire was profiled, and TCRdb retains in-frame clones only, with some absent. The sample has about 240,000 clones; over 80% are singletons. Input material: peripheral blood. These receptors all come from a man aged 25-40 years who had recovered from COVID-19. Each CDR3 is given with its conserved first and last residue. The D gene is left open where the match is weak. Size values are once, few and many counts, or a class for expanded clones, and some rows have none.

j_call v_call clone_size d_call cdr3_aa cdr3_nt
TRBJ2-7 TRBV10-3 . TRBD2 CAISRPGGSGGNEQYF TGTGCCATCAGTCGACCCGGGGGTAGCGGGGGAAACGAGCAGTACTTC
TRBJ1-5 TRBV10-3 . . CAISEPQGYSNQPQHF TGTGCCATCAGTGAGCCTCAGGGTTATAGCAATCAGCCCCAGCATTTT
TRBJ2-7 TRBV2 . TRBD2 CASRAGLAETYEQYF TGTGCCAGCAGGGCCGGACTAGCGGAGACCTACGAGCAGTACTTC
TRBJ2-7 TRBV5-4 . . CASSLEGGGTPYEQYF TGTGCCAGCAGCTTGGAAGGTGGGGGGACCCCCTACGAGCAGTACTTC
TRBJ1-2 TRBV6-5 . . CASRGGERGYTF TGTGCCAGCAGAGGAGGCGAACGAGGCTACACCTTC
TRBJ2-1 TRBV12-5 . . CASVAGQGYNEQFF TGTGCTAGTGTAGCTGGGCAGGGGTACAATGAGCAGTTCTTC
TRBJ2-2 TRBV5-1 . . CASSLAGSGTGELFF TGCGCCAGCAGCTTGGCTGGCTCGGGGACCGGGGAGCTGTTTTTT
TRBJ2-5 TRBV24-1 . TRBD2 CATSDLRVGGETQYF TGTGCCACCAGTGACCTACGGGTCGGGGGGGAGACCCAGTACTTC
TRBJ2-3 TRBV5-1 . . CASSLYTSDTQYF TGCGCCAGCAGCTTGTACACTAGCGATACGCAGTATTTT
TRBJ2-1 TRBV4-2 . TRBD2 CASSPSGGAGEQFF TGTGCCAGCAGTCCTAGCGGGGGGGCCGGTGAGCAGTTCTTC
TRBJ1-6 TRBV10-2 few . CASSEIRSRGSPLHF TGCGCCAGCAGTGAGATTCGGAGTCGGGGTTCACCCCTCCACTTT
TRBJ1-2 TRBV6-5 . TRBD1 CASSTGAGGYTF TGTGCCAGCAGCACAGGGGCAGGCGGCTACACCTTC
TRBJ1-1 TRBV11-2 . . CASSLDRTSTEAFF TGTGCCAGCAGCTTAGATCGAACGAGCACTGAAGCTTTCTTT
TRBJ2-3 TRBV7-2 once . CASSLSRHGNTQYF TGTGCCAGCAGCCTTAGCCGTCACGGGAATACGCAGTATTTT
TRBJ2-5 TRBV3-1/TRBV3-2 once . CASSQVGTGETQYF TGTGCCAGCAGCCAAGTCGGTACGGGAGAGACCCAGTACTTC
TRBJ1-3 TRBV19 once . CASSAAENTIYF TGTGCCAGTAGTGCCGCGGAAAACACCATATATTTT
TRBJ2-5 TRBV9 . . CASSVEADQETQYF TGTGCCAGCAGCGTAGAGGCGGACCAAGAGACCCAGTACTTC
TRBJ2-7 TRBV4-2 . . CASSQDRTTKAYEQYF TGTGCCAGCAGCCAAGATAGGACAACAAAGGCCTACGAGCAGTACTTC
TRBJ1-5 TRBV6-5 once TRBD1 CASSPWDRDDQPQHF TGTGCCAGCAGTCCATGGGACAGGGATGATCAGCCCCAGCATTTT
TRBJ1-2 TRBV6-5 . TRBD1 CASSYSTGGNYGYTF TGTGCCAGCAGTTACTCGACAGGGGGAAACTATGGCTACACCTTC
TRBJ1-3 TRBV5-4 . . CASSTSITSSGNTIYF TGTGCCAGCAGCACCAGCATTACTAGCTCTGGAAACACCATATATTTT
TRBJ1-2 TRBV5-4 . TRBD1 CASSPSPGTEGYTF TGTGCCAGCAGCCCCAGTCCCGGGACAGAGGGCTACACCTTC
TRBJ1-3 TRBV9 . TRBD1 CASSVLDRATLWDTIYF TGTGCCAGCAGCGTATTAGACAGGGCTACGCTCTGGGACACCATATATTTT
TRBJ2-5 TRBV5-8 . . CASSLRGETQYF TGTGCCAGCAGCTTGCGGGGGGAGACCCAGTACTTC
TRBJ1-1 TRBV29-1 . . CSVARQSLEASEAFF TGCAGCGTCGCCAGACAGTCTCTTGAGGCGTCTGAAGCTTTCTTT
TRBJ2-3 TRBV5-1 . TRBD1 CASSYSGQEGTDTQYF TGCGCCAGCAGCTACTCCGGACAGGAGGGCACAGATACGCAGTATTTT
TRBJ2-7 TRBV4-1 . . CASSQRGGGEQYF TGCGCCAGCAGCCAAAGGGGCGGCGGCGAGCAGTACTTC
TRBJ2-7 TRBV6-5 once . CASSYTGNNEQYF TGTGCCAGCAGTTATACCGGGAACAACGAGCAGTACTTC
TRBJ2-5 TRBV28 . . CASSLSDPRAETQYF TGTGCCAGCAGTTTATCGGATCCCAGGGCCGAGACCCAGTACTTC
TRBJ1-6 TRBV6-5 . TRBD1 CASRDDRDSPLHF TGTGCCAGCAGGGACGACAGGGATTCACCCCTCCACTTT
TRBJ2-1 TRBV13 . . CASSFFGGLYNEQFF TGTGCCAGCAGCTTCTTCGGGGGGCTCTACAATGAGCAGTTCTTC
TRBJ2-1 TRBV14 . TRBD2 CASNPGLAIDEQFF TGTGCCAGCAACCCGGGACTAGCCATCGATGAGCAGTTCTTC
TRBJ2-1 TRBV12-3/TRBV12-4 once TRBD2 CASSPGGTIEQFF TGTGCCAGCAGTCCGGGGGGGACTATTGAGCAGTTCTTC
TRBJ2-3 TRBV5-1 . . CASSLVRETQYF TGCGCCAGCAGCTTGGTGAGAGAGACGCAGTATTTT
TRBJ1-2 TRBV27 . . CASSFGSGNYGYTF TGTGCCAGCAGTTTTGGGTCCGGGAACTATGGCTACACCTTC
TRBJ2-5 TRBV6-1 . TRBD2 CASSEQAGGLETQYF TGTGCCAGCAGTGAACAGGCGGGGGGGCTGGAGACCCAGTACTTC
TRBJ2-7 TRBV12-2 . . CASRLTSGPPYEQYF TGTGCAAGTCGCCTTACTAGCGGGCCTCCCTACGAGCAGTACTTC
TRBJ1-2 TRBV11-2 . . CASSLYGRRYGYTF TGTGCCAGCAGCTTATACGGGAGGCGGTATGGCTACACCTTC
TRBJ2-1 TRBV14 once . CASSPGGSEQFF TGTGCCAGCAGCCCAGGGGGGTCTGAGCAGTTCTTC
TRBJ1-4 TRBV3-1/TRBV3-2 . TRBD1 CASSQDLTGATNEKLFF TGTGCCAGCAGCCAAGATTTAACAGGGGCGACTAATGAAAAACTGTTTTTT
TRBJ2-2 TRBV13 . . CASSDGTGTNTGELFF TGTGCCAGCAGCGACGGAACAGGGACGAACACCGGGGAGCTGTTTTTT
TRBJ1-5 TRBV2 . TRBD1 CASSLQGMGNQPQHF TGTGCCAGCAGTCTACAGGGGATGGGGAATCAGCCCCAGCATTTT
TRBJ1-2 TRBV5-1 . . CASSPGGTAVYGYTF TGCGCCAGCAGCCCCGGGGGGACGGCAGTCTATGGCTACACCTTC
TRBJ1-2 TRBV28 few TRBD1 CASSLSDRGLGYTF TGTGCCAGCAGTCTCTCGGACAGGGGGCTAGGCTACACCTTC
TRBJ1-4 TRBV5-1 . . CASSGQGLGEKLFF TGCGCCAGCAGCGGCCAGGGATTGGGTGAAAAACTGTTTTTT
TRBJ1-3 TRBV4-1 . . CASSQGDTGPLLYF TGCGCCAGCAGCCAAGGCGACACAGGGCCACTCCTATATTTT